The 27 T cell receptor beta chains in this list originate from one sample, sequenced in a study of cytomegalovirus exposure and HLA in healthy donors. Sequenced by immunoSEQ multiplex PCR; TCRdb stores in-frame clones only, minus some. In the table there are around 240,000 clones, 85% to 90% of which are singletons. The sample comprised PBMCs. The receptors originated from a woman younger than 35 in good health and CMV-seronegative.

The chain joins TRBV5-1 to TRBJ2-2, with D perhaps TRBD1 (6 bases). With 1 base removed from V and 6 bases from J, the gap between germline ends came to 13 bases. Germline lookup yields CDR1 SGHRS and CDR2 YFSETQ. The CDR3 sequence is 15 residues long. The CDR3 region is CASSLTGISSGELFF. The DNA of the CDR3 is TGCGCCAGCAGCTTGACAGGGATAAGCTCCGGGGAGCTGTTTTTT.

The chain is built from TRBV28 and TRBJ1-3; 9 nucleotides align to TRBD1. Germline lookup yields CDR1 MDHEN and CDR2 SYDVKM. The CDR3 length is 17 residues. The V gene end was trimmed by 5 bases and the J gene end by 0 bases; junction bases not matched to a gene: 8. This CDR3 is CASSEWTGVGSGNTIYF. In DNA form, the CDR3 reads TGTGCCAGCAGTGAATGGACAGGGGTTGGCTCTGGAAACACCATATATTTT.

The chain has TRBV27 and TRBJ1-5, with D perhaps matching TRBD1 (6 bases). The CDR3 is made up of 17 amino acids. CDR1 is MNHEY and CDR2 is SMNVEV in the germline V gene (reference sequence). The V and J ends lost 4 bases and 7 bases respectively, with 23 bases between them. CDR3 in DNA: TGTGCCAGCAGTTCCTCCAAATGGGACACAGTGAACCAGCCCCAGCATTTT. It is translated as CASSSSKWDTVNQPQHF.

The V and J genes are TRBV5-1 and TRBJ2-3; TRBD2 agrees at 12 bases. This CDR3 is built from 17 residues. CDR1 is SGHRS, CDR2 YFSETQ, per germline. V lost 0 bases to trimming and J lost 2 bases; unmatched junction nucleotides: 4. The CDR3 DNA reads as TGCGCCAGCAGCTTGGGACTAGCGGGGGCCTTCACAGATACGCAGTATTTT. It encodes CASSLGLAGAFTDTQYF.

The chain employs TRBV5-4 and TRBJ2-3; weak D call: TRBD2 (6 bases). V was cut by 2 bases and J by 5 bases, with 9 bases left in between. CDR1 SGHNT and CDR2 YYREEE come from the germline V gene (reference sequence). CDR3 length: 13 residues. Here the CDR3 reads CASSFKGGDTQYF. The CDR3 DNA follows: TGTGCCAGCAGCTTCAAGGGAGGAGATACGCAGTATTTT. The full variable domain, with the rest looked up from reference TRBV5-4 and TRBJ2-3, is ETGVTQSPTHLIKTRGQQVTLRCSSQSGHNTVSWYQQALGQGPQFIFQYYREEENGRGNFPPRFSGLQFPNYSSELNVNALELDDSALYLCASSFKGGDTQYFGPGTRLTVL.

This clone was seen a single time. V and J are TRBV6-1 and TRBJ2-5, with TRBD2 matching 16 bases. The V segment lost 3 bases and the J segment 2 bases; nucleotides outside the gene matches: 0. CDR1 is MNHNS, CDR2 SASEGT, per germline. The CDR3 sequence is 16 residues long. The CDR3 DNA follows: TGTGCCAGCAGTGAGGGACTAGCGGGGGGGCAAGAGACCCAGTACTTC. The encoded protein is CASSEGLAGGQETQYF.

This clone has more than one count but fewer than ten. J is TRBJ1-5 and V is TRBV7-3, with TRBD1 identical over 7 bases. Germline V gene lookup returns CDR1 SGHTA and CDR2 FQGTGA. The CDR3 totals 15 residues. V was pared by 6 bases and J by 3 bases, with 8 bases of the junction left unmatched. The CDR3 here is CASSSEGQPNQPQHF. DNA of the CDR3: TGTGCCAGCAGTTCAGAGGGACAGCCCAATCAGCCCCAGCATTTT.

The V and J genes are TRBV18 and TRBJ1-3, with D possibly being TRBD1 (5 bases). The ends were cut back, 3 bases at V and 0 bases at J, with 12 bases in the middle. The CDR3 loop spans 16 amino acids. Germline V gives CDR1 KGHSH, CDR2 LQKENI. In DNA form, the CDR3 reads TGTGCCAGCTCACCCATCGACAGTAGCTCTGGAAACACCATATATTTT. This gives the protein CASSPIDSSSGNTIYF.

This rearrangement joins TRBV5-1 to TRBJ2-1, with 11 bases matching TRBD2. CDR1 is SGHRS, CDR2 YFSETQ, per germline. The CDR3 loop spans 15 amino acids. Trimming at V came to 5 bases and at J to 4 bases, leaving 5 bases not matched to a gene. The CDR3 coding sequence is TGCGCCAGCAGTTATAGCGGGGGGGAATACAATGAGCAGTTCTTC. Its protein is CASSYSGGEYNEQFF.

This clone appeared a single time. The chain combines TRBV7-9 with TRBJ1-1, with TRBD1 matching 9 bases. The germline V gene has CDR1 SEHNR and CDR2 FQNEAQ (reference sequence). Trimming cost V 4 bases and J 1 base; bases outside gene matches: 1. CDR3 length equals 14 residues. The CDR3 DNA reads as TGTGCCAGCAGCTCGGGACAGGGGAACACTGAAGCTTTCTTT. It translates to CASSSGQGNTEAFF.

This clone was recorded only once. The V call is TRBV19, the J call TRBJ2-7, with 9 bases lining up with TRBD1. V trimming: 9 bases; J trimming: 2 bases; junction bases outside the gene matches: 8. The CDR3 consists of 14 residues. Germline-derived CDR1 and CDR2 are LNHDA and SQIVND (reference sequence). The CDR3: CASNPGQGTYEQYF. The DNA of the CDR3 is TGTGCCAGCAATCCGGGACAGGGAACCTACGAGCAGTACTTC. The variable domain in full, with the rest retrieved from reference TRBV19 and TRBJ2-7, is DGGITQSPKYLFRKEGQNVTLSCEQNLNHDAMYWYRQDPGQGLRLIYYSQIVNDFQKGDIAEGYSVSREKKESFPLTVTSAQKNPTAFYLCASNPGQGTYEQYFGPGTRLTVT.

For this clone: At one of its ends the junction is not consistent with the germline gene, which may arise from a read error. The J gene is TRBJ2-2, the V gene TRBV7-7; perhaps TRBD1 as D (7 bases). Germline-derived CDR1 and CDR2 are SSHAT and FNYEAQ (reference sequence). This CDR3 region has 16 residues. This chain's CDR3 is CASSSLMEGASGELFF. The CDR3 DNA follows: TGTGCTAGCAGCTCCCTGATGGAGGGGGCGTCCGGGGAGCTGTTTTTT.

V gene TRBV28 combines with J gene TRBJ2-5; 11 positions agree with TRBD2. CDR3 length: 15 amino acids. V dropped 2 bases and J dropped 2; count of bases not matched to a gene: 1. Per germline, CDR1 MDHEN and CDR2 SYDVKM. CDR3 region: CASSLPSGGQETQYF. The CDR3 coding sequence is TGTGCCAGCAGTTTACCTAGCGGGGGGCAAGAGACCCAGTACTTC.

This chain links TRBV9 with TRBJ1-1; D perhaps matches TRBD1 (5 bases). The ends were cut back, 0 bases at V and 4 bases at J, with 13 bases in the middle. CDR1 and CDR2 (germline): SGDLS, YYNGEE. The CDR3 extends over 15 amino acids. The CDR3 is CASSVVSAGGTEAFF. The DNA of the CDR3 is TGTGCCAGCAGCGTAGTTTCTGCGGGGGGCACTGAAGCTTTCTTT.

The chain couples TRBV28 to TRBJ2-7, with TRBD2 as a possible D gene (7 bases). V shed 6 bases and J shed 3 bases, with 30 bases lying between them. The length of the CDR3 is 19 residues. The germline CDR1 and CDR2 sequences are MDHEN and SYDVKM. In nucleotides, the CDR3 is TGTGCCAGCAGCCAAGCCGGGACTACATGGGGTACGGGACACTACGAGCAGTACGTC. This gives the protein CASSQAGTTWGTGHYEQYV.

This chain joins TRBV6-1 and TRBJ2-7, with 13 bases matching TRBD2. The CDR3 is 20 amino acids. CDR1 is MNHNS, CDR2 SASEGT, per germline. V gave up 3 bases and J gave up 6 bases; unmatched junction bases: 20. CDR3 sequence reads: CASSDQSTRPPGLAGFEQYV. The DNA of the CDR3 is TGTGCCAGCAGTGACCAGTCTACCAGGCCACCGGGACTAGCGGGGTTCGAGCAGTACGTC.

The V gene is TRBV6-6, the J gene TRBJ1-2, with D perhaps matching TRBD1 (5 bases). V was pared by 0 bases and J by 4 bases, with 12 bases between. The CDR3 runs to 15 residues. Germline V gene lookup returns CDR1 MNHNY and CDR2 SVGAGI (reference sequence). In nucleotides, the CDR3 is TGTGCCAGCAGTTACTCTAGGACAAGCACCTATGGCTACACCTTC. It yields the protein CASSYSRTSTYGYTF.

The V call is TRBV7-9, the J call TRBJ1-2; TRBD1 agrees at 9 bases. Germline V gives CDR1 SEHNR, CDR2 FQNEAQ (reference sequence). The CDR3 has 17 amino acids. V lost 5 bases to trimming and J lost 1 base; unmatched junction nucleotides: 11. CDR3 nucleotide sequence: TGTGCCAGCAGCCCCCGGGGGGACAGGGAGGATAACTATGGCTACACCTTC. Amino acid sequence: CASSPRGDREDNYGYTF.

The chain has TRBV5-4 and TRBJ1-2; D ambiguous. The germline V and J ends were trimmed by 4 bases and 3 bases, with 13 bases remaining between them. The CDR3 runs to 14 residues. Germline lookup yields CDR1 SGHNT and CDR2 YYREEE (reference sequence). This chain's CDR3 is CASSQWFLDYGYTF. The CDR3, as DNA: TGTGCCAGCAGCCAGTGGTTCCTCGACTATGGCTACACCTTC.

V gene TRBV10-2 combines with J gene TRBJ1-5; 8 bases fit TRBD1. The CDR3 runs 14 residues. Germline trimming cut 6 bases from V and 5 bases from J; bases unmatched to any gene: 6. Per the germline V gene, CDR1 is WSHSY and CDR2 is SAAADI. The CDR3 spells CASRTGTGDQPQHF. CDR3 nucleotide sequence: TGCGCCAGCAGGACTGGGACAGGCGATCAGCCCCAGCATTTT.

V is TRBV6-5 and J is TRBJ2-7, with unresolved D. Trimming removed 0 bases at V and 4 bases at J, with 4 bases between. From germline, CDR1 is MNHEY and CDR2 SVGAGI. The CDR3 is 12 amino acids. Here the CDR3 DNA reads TGTGCCAGCAGTTACTCGCGATACGAGCAGTACTTC. Its protein product is CASSYSRYEQYF.

The chain carries TRBV28 and TRBJ2-1, with 8 bases lining up with TRBD1. The CDR3 totals 15 residues. V shed 7 bases, J shed 9 bases, and the junction held 14 bases outside the gene matches. Germline values: CDR1 MDHEN, CDR2 SYDVKM. CDR3: CASTLRDRPAGEQFF. CDR3 DNA: TGTGCCAGCACCCTCCGGGACAGGCCAGCCGGTGAGCAGTTCTTC.

The chain has TRBV5-4 and TRBJ2-3; TRBD1 aligns across 8 bases. V dropped 1 base and J dropped 2; count of bases not matched to a gene: 6. Germline CDR1 and CDR2: SGHNT and YYREEE (reference sequence). The CDR3 covers 16 residues. CDR3 sequence (DNA): TGTGCCAGCAGCTTGAGGGGACAGGCTTACACAGATACGCAGTATTTT. As protein: CASSLRGQAYTDTQYF.

On this clone itself: The same CDR3 arises from other DNA sequences in this sample as well. J is TRBJ2-2 and V is TRBV7-9; D uncertain. There are 12 residues in the CDR3. Trimming pared 4 bases from V and 6 bases from J, leaving 6 bases between. Germline CDR1 is SEHNR and CDR2 is FQNEAQ (reference sequence). The CDR3 is CASSSLAGELFF. CDR3 DNA sequence: TGTGCCAGCAGCTCCCTCGCCGGGGAGCTGTTTTTT.

A word on this clone: This CDR3 is also generated by other DNA sequences in the sample. The rearrangement links TRBV6-5 to TRBJ1-5; 8 bases match TRBD1. The CDR3 spans 16 residues. Germline V gene sequence: CDR1 MNHEY, CDR2 SVGAGI. After removal of 3 bases from V and 3 bases from J, the junction contained 7 bases not matched to a gene. This CDR3 reads CASSYGAGGPNQPQHF. The DNA of the CDR3 is TGTGCCAGCAGTTATGGGGCAGGGGGCCCCAATCAGCCCCAGCATTTT.

This chain links TRBV5-1 with TRBJ2-2; D uncertain. CDR1 is SGHRS, CDR2 YFSETQ, per germline. This CDR3 contains 13 residues. Trimming took off 4 bases at V and 1 base at J, with 5 bases between the two ends. The CDR3 loop reads CASSRKNTGELFF. The CDR3 nucleotides are TGCGCCAGCAGCCGTAAGAACACCGGGGAGCTGTTTTTT.

The chain links TRBV27 to TRBJ2-1, with a tentative D call TRBD1 (6 bases). The germline gives CDR1 MNHEY, CDR2 SMNVEV (reference sequence). V lost 7 bases to trimming and J lost 3 bases, with 13 bases between them. This CDR3 spans 14 amino acids. CDR3 DNA sequence: TGTGCCAGCACCGGGACATCACACTACAATGAGCAGTTCTTC. Translating gives CASTGTSHYNEQFF.